Shown below are 5 T cell receptor beta chains from a single sample sequenced in a study of blood T cell repertoires in COVID-19. The method was immunoSEQ multiplex PCR; TCRdb's version includes in-frame clones alone and lacks a portion of them. The data contain over 200,000 clones, about 87% of them singletons. The specimen was peripheral blood. All receptors come from a woman aged 45 to 65 with acute or convalescent COVID-19.

This chain connects TRBV7-8 to TRBJ2-2; 8 bases line up with TRBD2. This CDR3 is built from 17 residues. The V segment lost 5 bases and the J segment 7 bases; nucleotides outside the gene matches: 15. Per germline, CDR1 SGHVS and CDR2 FQNEAQ. CDR3 sequence: CASSLLGAGGVIGELFF. The CDR3 bases are TGTGCCAGCAGCCTCTTGGGGGCGGGAGGTGTTATCGGGGAGCTGTTTTTT. Full variable domain (outside the CDR3, taken from reference TRBV7-8 and TRBJ2-2): GAGVSQSPRYKVAKRGQDVALRCDPISGHVSLFWYQQALGQGPEFLTYFQNEAQLDKSGLPSDRFFAERPEGSVSTLKIQRTQQEDSAVYLCASSLLGAGGVIGELFFGEGSRLTVL.

The chain carries TRBV6-5 and TRBJ2-3; 13 nucleotides match TRBD2. The ends lost 6 bases at V and 3 bases at J; junction bases unmatched: 3. This CDR3 contains 15 residues. Germline lookup yields CDR1 MNHEY and CDR2 SVGAGI. The CDR3 coding sequence is TGTGCCAGCAGAAGGACTAGCGGGGGTACAGATACGCAGTATTTT. This encodes CASRRTSGGTDTQYF.

J is TRBJ2-2 and V is TRBV2; D is possibly TRBD2 (6 bases). The V and J ends lost 3 bases and 6 bases respectively, with 8 bases between them. The CDR3 length is 13 residues. Germline V gene lookup returns CDR1 SNHLY and CDR2 FYNNEI. The CDR3 region has the DNA TGTGCCAGCAGTGATACTAGCCCCGGGGAGCTGTTTTTT. The encoded protein is CASSDTSPGELFF.

The chain uses TRBV9 and TRBJ2-7; weak D call: TRBD1 (6 bases). This CDR3 comprises 15 residues. Between the trimmed V and J ends, which lost 5 bases and 0 bases, there was a span of 15 bases. Germline CDR1 is SGDLS and CDR2 is YYNGEE. CDR3 nucleotide sequence: TGTGCCAGCAGTGCCGGGGACACCAGCTCCTACGAGCAGTACTTC. Its protein is CASSAGDTSSYEQYF.

The genes are TRBV4-1 and TRBJ2-3, with 8 bases matching TRBD2. Germline V gene data show CDR1 as MGHRA and CDR2 as YSYEKL. There are 18 residues in the CDR3. V was clipped by 0 bases and J by 0 bases; unmatched bases: 8. The CDR3 DNA reads as TGCGCCAGCAGCCAAGATGTAGCGGGGCCGCCCAGCACAGATACGCAGTATTTT. Its translation: CASSQDVAGPPSTDTQYF.